This T cell receptor (beta chain) was sequenced for a study of blood T cell repertoires in COVID-19. Sequenced by immunoSEQ multiplex PCR; TCRdb stores in-frame clones only, minus some. The data contain more than 110,000 clones, around 78% of them seen just once; the ten biggest clones take up approximately 4.5%. V lost 5 bases to trimming and J lost 2 bases, with 19 bases between them. This CDR3 spans 17 amino acids. Germline V CDR1 and CDR2: PRHDT, FYEKMQ (reference sequence). This clone was counted a few times. This chain uses TRBV13 with TRBJ2-4; D is undetermined. The origin of this receptor is a woman aged 80 or older with active or convalescent COVID-19. Sequenced: peripheral blood. This chain's CDR3 is CASSPRRDSASKNIQYF. In DNA, the CDR3 is TGTGCCAGCAGCCCCCGACGAGACTCCGCATCCAAAAACATTCAGTACTTC.